Here is one TCR beta chain with its context. The target antigen is unknown. Sequencing was performed with immunoSEQ multiplex PCR; in TCRdb, only in-frame clones are kept and a portion is missing. The sample lists roughly 510,000 clones, around 88% seen once, with around 13% in the top ten. This CDR3 is built from 14 residues. CDR1 and CDR2 from the germline V gene are LGHDT and YNNKEL (reference sequence). V lost 1 base, J lost 2 bases, and 7 bases lay in between. These data belong to a study of Ad26.COV2.S vaccination and SARS-CoV-2 variants. Overall study context: Intramuscularly, Ad26.COV2.S was given either once or twice, 56 days apart. Study-level points and caveats: Spike-specific TCR breadth was greater after Ad26.COV2.S than placebo. Responses of spike-specific T cells (both CD8+ and CD4+) reportedly showed substantial breadth after vaccination.

Treatment in this sample: some 20 received Ad26.COV2.S at low or high dose, single or two shots; about 5 received placebo; per-sample allocation not given. Sampling was performed 63 days after the first vaccine or placebo injection. This sequence originates from a person between 18 and 65 years old who received the Ad26.COV2.S COVID-19 vaccine or a placebo. The chain is built from TRBV3-1 (or the pseudogene TRBV3-2) and TRBJ2-3, with a weak D call TRBD2 (6 bases). Sequenced material: peripheral blood, taken in a trial of Ad26.COV2.S vaccine versus placebo. CDR3 in DNA: TGTGCCAGCAGCCAAGGGAGGGCCACAGATACGCAGTATTTT. Translation: CASSQGRATDTQYF.